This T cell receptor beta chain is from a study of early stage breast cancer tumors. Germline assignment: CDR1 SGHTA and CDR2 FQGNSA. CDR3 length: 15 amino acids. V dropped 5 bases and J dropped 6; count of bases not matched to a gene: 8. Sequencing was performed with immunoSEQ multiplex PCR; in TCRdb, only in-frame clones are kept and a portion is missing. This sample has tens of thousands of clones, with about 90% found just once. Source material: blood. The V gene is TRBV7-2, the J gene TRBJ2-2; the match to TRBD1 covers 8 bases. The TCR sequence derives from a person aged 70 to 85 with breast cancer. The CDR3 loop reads CASSPRTGFAGELFF. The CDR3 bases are TGTGCCAGCAGCCCAAGGACAGGGTTCGCCGGGGAGCTGTTTTTT. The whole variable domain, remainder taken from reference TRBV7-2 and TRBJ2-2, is GAGVSQSPSNKVTEKGKDVELRCDPISGHTALYWYRQSLGQGLEFLIYFQGNSAPDKSGLPSDRFSAERTGGSVSTLTIQRTQQEDSAVYLCASSPRTGFAGELFFGEGSRLTVL.